This T cell receptor beta chain was identified during a study of persistence of HIV-infected CD4 T cells. The stimulus was lysate of CMV-infected fibroblasts, approximately 9.6 ug/mL. Sorted nonresponding memory CD4+ T cells were CD40L-negative, CD69-negative, CD45RO-high. Undetectable plasma HIV-1 RNA below 50 copies/mL lasted at least 4 years. As regards this clone: Antigen: not known.

Germline V CDR1 and CDR2: SGHVS, FNYEAQ. This CDR3 is 14 amino acids long. The V end lost 4 bases, the J end lost 10 bases, and 17 bases lay between the germline ends. The libraries were made with immunoSEQ version 4 in survey mode. Sequenced by immunoSEQ multiplex PCR; TCRdb stores in-frame clones only, minus some. In the table there are about 30,000 clones, roughly 80% of which are singletons. The receptor comes from an adult man with HIV who was CMV-seropositive. The sequenced sample was CD4+ T cells sorted from PBMCs after approximately 19-hour stimulation, obtained from a patient who received antiretroviral therapy. The chain joins TRBV7-6 to TRBJ2-1; possibly TRBD2 for D (6 bases). CDR3 nucleotides: TGTGCCAGCAGCTCTCTAGCGAGCCGGGGGGAGCAGTTCTTC. This encodes CASSSLASRGEQFF.